Listed below are T cell receptor beta chains from one sample, sequenced in a study of T cells after somatic rescue of genetic block. The table came from immunoSEQ multiplex PCR; TCRdb's copy has only in-frame clones and leaves some out. The table includes tens of thousands of clones, approximately 91% detected once. The sample was peripheral blood mononuclear cells (PBMCs). The receptors stem from a man aged 30 to 45. Both conserved end residues are trimmed from each CDR3. A row's size may be missing; if present it is once, few, many or a size class.

CDR3 protein: ASSYSIGGLETQY
V gene: TRBV6-5
J gene: TRBJ2-5
CDR3 length: 13
clone size: -

CDR3 protein: ASSSLGHRGETQY
V gene: TRBV5-1
J gene: TRBJ2-5
CDR3 length: 13
clone size: -

CDR3 protein: ASSRGLTEAF
V gene: TRBV6-1
J gene: TRBJ1-1
CDR3 length: 10
clone size: -

CDR3 protein: ASSYASTDTQY
V gene: TRBV6-5
J gene: TRBJ2-3
CDR3 length: 11
clone size: -

CDR3 protein: ASSKLGRFSGSQETQY
V gene: TRBV21-1
J gene: TRBJ2-5
CDR3 length: 16
clone size: -

CDR3 protein: ASSIGVLETQY
V gene: TRBV19
J gene: TRBJ2-5
CDR3 length: 11
clone size: -

CDR3 protein: ASSLAFGSPLH
V gene: TRBV11-3
J gene: TRBJ1-6
CDR3 length: 11
clone size: -

CDR3 protein: ASSSMGASYGYT
V gene: TRBV5-4
J gene: TRBJ1-2
CDR3 length: 12
clone size: once

CDR3 protein: ASSGGATQY
V gene: TRBV9
J gene: TRBJ2-3
CDR3 length: 9
clone size: -

CDR3 protein: ASIEDRGGNQPQH
V gene: TRBV19
J gene: TRBJ1-5
CDR3 length: 13
clone size: -

CDR3 protein: ASRGYWTSDGLANTGELF
V gene: TRBV2
J gene: TRBJ2-2
CDR3 length: 18
clone size: -

CDR3 protein: ASTLSNRTPLH
V gene: TRBV7-6
J gene: TRBJ1-6
CDR3 length: 11
clone size: -

CDR3 protein: ASMARQEPYEQY
V gene: TRBV6-1
J gene: TRBJ2-7
CDR3 length: 12
clone size: -

CDR3 protein: ASSYVRVNEKLF
V gene: TRBV6-5
J gene: TRBJ1-4
CDR3 length: 12
clone size: -

CDR3 protein: ASTGGTDTQY
V gene: TRBV2
J gene: TRBJ2-3
CDR3 length: 10
clone size: once

CDR3 protein: ASSLDGYKETQY
V gene: TRBV18
J gene: TRBJ2-5
CDR3 length: 12
clone size: -

CDR3 protein: ARQPGLAGRSGANVLT
V gene: TRBV7-3
J gene: TRBJ2-6
CDR3 length: 16
clone size: once

CDR3 protein: ASSISYGGYT
V gene: TRBV19
J gene: TRBJ1-2
CDR3 length: 10
clone size: -

CDR3 protein: ASRRPGRSNSPLH
V gene: TRBV11-2
J gene: TRBJ1-6
CDR3 length: 13
clone size: -

CDR3 protein: ASSETGTGGDEQF
V gene: TRBV18
J gene: TRBJ2-1
CDR3 length: 13
clone size: -

CDR3 protein: ASSLLGSHTGELF
V gene: TRBV7-3
J gene: TRBJ2-2
CDR3 length: 13
clone size: -

CDR3 protein: ASSPGPISSYNSPLH
V gene: TRBV7-2
J gene: TRBJ1-6
CDR3 length: 15
clone size: -

CDR3 protein: ASSPSGSETQY
V gene: TRBV18
J gene: TRBJ2-5
CDR3 length: 11
clone size: few

CDR3 protein: ASSVTWGGAGNTEAF
V gene: TRBV7-8
J gene: TRBJ1-1
CDR3 length: 15
clone size: -

CDR3 protein: ASSPSIWDSNPQETQY
V gene: TRBV18
J gene: TRBJ2-5
CDR3 length: 16
clone size: -

CDR3 protein: ASSTGLAATYEQY
V gene: TRBV5-5
J gene: TRBJ2-7
CDR3 length: 13
clone size: -

CDR3 protein: ASSSRSTEAF
V gene: TRBV6-5
J gene: TRBJ1-1
CDR3 length: 10
clone size: -

CDR3 protein: ASSLGTPGQGETQY
V gene: TRBV5-4
J gene: TRBJ2-5
CDR3 length: 14
clone size: -

CDR3 protein: ASSGRVTGELF
V gene: TRBV10-1
J gene: TRBJ2-2
CDR3 length: 11
clone size: -

CDR3 protein: AWINKASGGAEF
V gene: TRBV30
J gene: TRBJ2-1
CDR3 length: 12
clone size: -

CDR3 protein: ASWGSNQPQH
V gene: TRBV6-6
J gene: TRBJ1-5
CDR3 length: 10
clone size: -

CDR3 protein: ASSPQGVHEQY
V gene: TRBV6-5
J gene: TRBJ2-7
CDR3 length: 11
clone size: -

CDR3 protein: ASSIGPLHPYNEQF
V gene: TRBV5-1
J gene: TRBJ2-1
CDR3 length: 14
clone size: -

CDR3 protein: ASSLGLQGRSEQF
V gene: TRBV7-7
J gene: TRBJ2-1
CDR3 length: 13
clone size: -

CDR3 protein: ASSTSTTGGVYGYT
V gene: TRBV2
J gene: TRBJ1-2
CDR3 length: 14
clone size: -

CDR3 protein: ASSRRTGSYATNEKLF
V gene: TRBV5-6
J gene: TRBJ1-4
CDR3 length: 16
clone size: -